Each of the 9 T cell receptor beta chains below was sequenced from the same sample in a study of T cells in Graves' hyperthyroidism and ophthalmopathy. What was amplified from RNA transcripts were TCR beta CDR3 regions. Carried out on the TCR CDR3, a first-round RT-PCR used the HTBI primer set. TCRdb independently ran MiXCR on the multiplex PCR reads; one entry per CDR3 protein. The sample shows more than 550,000 distinct CDR3 sequences, about 45% of them seen only once. The sample consisted of peripheral blood or thyroid tissue (not recorded which). The receptors shown here come from an adult man with Graves' disease, either hyperthyroidism or ophthalmopathy (not recorded which).

The chain uses TRBV7-8 and TRBJ2-7; D may correspond to TRBD1 or TRBD2 (7 bases each). The CDR3 totals 15 residues. V shed 6 bases and J shed 2 bases, with 17 bases lying between them. The germline CDR1 and CDR2 sequences are SGHVS and FQNEAQ. The CDR3 sequence: CASSPSGGGAYEQYF. Here the CDR3 DNA reads TGTGCCAGCAGTCCATCAGGGGGGGGAGCCTACGAGCAGTACTTC.

A few counts support this clonotype. The chain joins TRBV12-3 or TRBV12-4 to TRBJ1-4; possibly TRBD1 for D (5 bases). Trimming took off 5 bases at V and 8 bases at J, with 15 bases between the two ends. CDR3 size: 14 residues. The CDR3 is CASSPSSGEEKLFF. The CDR3, as DNA: TGTGCCAGCAGTCCCAGTTCGGGGGAGGAAAAACTGTTTTTT.

The CDR3 protein is CASGPRTGAREKLFF. The DNA of the CDR3 is TGTGCTAGTGGCCCCCGGACAGGGGCTAGGGAAAAACTGTTTTTT. The rearrangement joins TRBV19 to TRBJ1-4; 9 bases fit TRBD1. Germline V gene data show CDR1 as LNHDA and CDR2 as SQIVND (reference sequence). This CDR3 contains 15 residues.

This sequence joins TRBV6-6 and TRBJ1-1; the D gene is possibly TRBD1 (5 bases). V lost 6 bases, J lost 1 base, and 9 bases lay in between. The germline CDR1 and CDR2 sequences are MNHNY and SVGAGI (reference sequence). The CDR3 runs to 13 residues. The CDR3 is CASRQAANTEAFF. As DNA, the CDR3 is TGTGCCAGCAGACAGGCAGCGAACACTGAAGCTTTCTTT.

This clonotype was picked up many times. The rearrangement uses TRBV10-3 and TRBJ2-7; TRBD2 aligns across 8 bases. This CDR3 region has 16 residues. CDR1 ENHRY and CDR2 SYGVKD come from the germline V gene. The V gene end was trimmed by 0 bases and the J gene end by 5 bases; junction bases not matched to a gene: 9. This CDR3 is CAISESPGTSDDEQYF. As DNA, the CDR3 is TGTGCCATCAGTGAGTCCCCCGGGACTAGTGACGACGAGCAGTACTTC.

The chain carries TRBV20-1 and TRBJ2-5, with D possibly being TRBD2 (7 bases). The germline gives CDR1 DFQATT, CDR2 SNEGSKA (reference sequence). Trimming cost V 4 bases and J 7 bases, with 19 bases left between them. The CDR3 consists of 14 residues. The CDR3 loop reads CSAKRGGGDGTQYF. The CDR3 DNA follows: TGCAGTGCTAAACGAGGGGGGGGGGATGGGACCCAGTACTTC.

For this clonotype: A junction end diverges from the germline sequence, so it may reflect a read error. This sequence joins TRBV2 and TRBJ1-2; D is possibly TRBD1 (5 bases). This CDR3 spans 15 amino acids. The germline V gene encodes CDR1 SNHLY and CDR2 FYNNEI. CDR3 nucleotides: TGTGCCAGCTGTGAAGGGCAGGGAGGGAACTATGGCTACACCTTC. Its translation is CASCEGQGGNYGYTF. The full variable domain, completed using reference TRBV2 and TRBJ1-2, is EPEVTQTPSHQVTQMGQEVILRCVPISNHLYFYWYRQILGQKVEFLVSFYNNEISEKSEIFDDQFSVERPDGSNFTLKIRSTKLEDSAMYFCASCEGQGGNYGYTFGSGTRLTVV.

The table lists this clonotype with a few counts. The chain carries TRBV2 and TRBJ1-6, with 7 bases fitting TRBD1. V gave up 6 bases and J gave up 7 bases; unmatched junction bases: 6. The CDR3 has 14 residues. From germline, CDR1 is SNHLY and CDR2 FYNNEI. DNA of the CDR3: TGTGCCAGCAGGCGGACAGGCCAGAATTCACCCCTCCACTTT. Translation gives CASRRTGQNSPLHF.

The CDR3 sequence is CSARGEGNQPQHF. For the CDR3, the DNA is TGCAGTGCTAGAGGGGAGGGGAATCAGCCCCAGCATTTT. V gene TRBV20-1 combines with J gene TRBJ1-5, with a possible D match to TRBD1 (5 bases). Trimming cost V 1 base and J 4 bases, with 8 bases left between them. The CDR3 runs to 13 residues. Germline V gene sequence: CDR1 DFQATT, CDR2 SNEGSKA (reference sequence).